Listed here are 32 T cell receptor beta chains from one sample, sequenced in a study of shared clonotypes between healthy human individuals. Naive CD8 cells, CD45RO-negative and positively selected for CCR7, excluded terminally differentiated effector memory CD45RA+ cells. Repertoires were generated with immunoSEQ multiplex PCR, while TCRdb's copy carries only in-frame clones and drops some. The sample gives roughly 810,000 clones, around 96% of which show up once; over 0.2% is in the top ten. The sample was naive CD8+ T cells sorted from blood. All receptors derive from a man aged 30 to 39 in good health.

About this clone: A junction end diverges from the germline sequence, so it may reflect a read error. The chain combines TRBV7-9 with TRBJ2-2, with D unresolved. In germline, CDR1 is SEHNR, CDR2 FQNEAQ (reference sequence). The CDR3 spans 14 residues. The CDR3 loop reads CASSLDGDTGELFF. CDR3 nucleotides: TGTGCCAGCAGCTTAGACGGAGACACCGGAGAGCTGTTTTTT.

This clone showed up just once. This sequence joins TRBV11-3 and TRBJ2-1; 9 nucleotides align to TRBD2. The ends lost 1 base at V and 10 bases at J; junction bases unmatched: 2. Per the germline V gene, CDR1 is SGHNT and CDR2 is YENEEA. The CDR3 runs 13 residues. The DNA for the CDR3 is TGTGCCAGCAGCTTAGTTCTAGCGGGAGAGCAGTTCTTC. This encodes CASSLVLAGEQFF. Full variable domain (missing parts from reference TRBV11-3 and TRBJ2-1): EAGVVQSPRYKIIEKKQPVAFWCNPISGHNTLYWYLQNLGQGPELLIRYENEEAVDDSQLPKDRFSAERLKGVDSTLKIQPAELGDSAVYLCASSLVLAGEQFFGPGTRLTVL.

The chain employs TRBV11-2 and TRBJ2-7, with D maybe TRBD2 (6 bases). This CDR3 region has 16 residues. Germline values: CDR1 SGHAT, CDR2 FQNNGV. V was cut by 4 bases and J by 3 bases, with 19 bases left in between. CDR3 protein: CASSSLEEGSYYEQYF. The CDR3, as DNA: TGTGCCAGCAGCTCCCTGGAGGAGGGGTCGTACTACGAGCAGTACTTC.

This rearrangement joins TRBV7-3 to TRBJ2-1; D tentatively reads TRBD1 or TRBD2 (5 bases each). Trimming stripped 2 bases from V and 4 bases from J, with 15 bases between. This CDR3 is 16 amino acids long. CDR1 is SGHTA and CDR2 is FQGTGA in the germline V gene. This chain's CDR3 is CASSLEPGPTYNEQFF. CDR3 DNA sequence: TGTGCCAGCAGCTTAGAGCCGGGACCCACATACAATGAGCAGTTCTTC.

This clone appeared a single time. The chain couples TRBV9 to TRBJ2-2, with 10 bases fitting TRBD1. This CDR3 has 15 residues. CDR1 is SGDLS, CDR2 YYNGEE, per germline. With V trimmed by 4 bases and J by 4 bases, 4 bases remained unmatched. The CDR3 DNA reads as TGTGCCAGCAGCCCCCGGACAGGGGGCACCGGGGAGCTGTTTTTT. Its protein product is CASSPRTGGTGELFF.

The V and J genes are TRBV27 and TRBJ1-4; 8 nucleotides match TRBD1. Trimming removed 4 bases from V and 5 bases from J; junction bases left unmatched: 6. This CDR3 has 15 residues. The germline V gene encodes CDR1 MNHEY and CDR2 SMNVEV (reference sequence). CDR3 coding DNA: TGTGCCAGCAGTTCCCCGGGACAGGCGAATGAAAAACTGTTTTTT. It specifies CASSSPGQANEKLFF.

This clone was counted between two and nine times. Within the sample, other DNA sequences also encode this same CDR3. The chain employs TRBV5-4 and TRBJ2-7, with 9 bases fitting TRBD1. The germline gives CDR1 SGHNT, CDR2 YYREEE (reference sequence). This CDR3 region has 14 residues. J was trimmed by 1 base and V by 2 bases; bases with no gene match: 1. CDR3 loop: CASSFGTGSYEQYF. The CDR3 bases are TGTGCCAGCAGCTTCGGGACAGGGTCCTACGAGCAGTACTTC.

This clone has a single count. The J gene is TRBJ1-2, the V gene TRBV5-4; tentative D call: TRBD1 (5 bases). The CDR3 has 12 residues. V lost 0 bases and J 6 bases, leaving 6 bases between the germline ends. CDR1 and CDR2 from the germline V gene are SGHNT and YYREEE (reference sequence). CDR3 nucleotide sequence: TGTGCCAGCAGCTTGGGGACAAATGGCTACACCTTC. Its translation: CASSLGTNGYTF.

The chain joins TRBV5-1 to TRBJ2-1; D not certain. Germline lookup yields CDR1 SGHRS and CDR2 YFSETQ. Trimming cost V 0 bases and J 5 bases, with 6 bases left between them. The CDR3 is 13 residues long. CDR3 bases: TGCGCCAGCAGCTTGGTCCATAACAATGAGCAGTTCTTC. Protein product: CASSLVHNNEQFF.

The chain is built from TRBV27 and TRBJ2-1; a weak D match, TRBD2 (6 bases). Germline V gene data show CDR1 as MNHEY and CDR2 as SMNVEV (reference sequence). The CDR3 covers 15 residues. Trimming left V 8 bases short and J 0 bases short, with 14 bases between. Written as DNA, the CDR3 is TGTGCCAGCGTAGGGGACTTTAGCTCCTACAATGAGCAGTTCTTC. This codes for CASVGDFSSYNEQFF.

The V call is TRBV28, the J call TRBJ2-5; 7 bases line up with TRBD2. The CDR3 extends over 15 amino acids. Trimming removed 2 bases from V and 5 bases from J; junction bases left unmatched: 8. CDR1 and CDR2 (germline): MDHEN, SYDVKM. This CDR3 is CASSLGLAARETQYF. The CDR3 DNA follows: TGTGCCAGCAGTTTAGGGCTAGCGGCCCGGGAGACCCAGTACTTC.

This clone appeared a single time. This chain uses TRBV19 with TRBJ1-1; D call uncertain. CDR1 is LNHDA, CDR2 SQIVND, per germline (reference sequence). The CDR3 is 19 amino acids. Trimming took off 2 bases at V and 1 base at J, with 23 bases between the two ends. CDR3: CASSIPLRRRDRPNTEAFF. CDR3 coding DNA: TGTGCCAGTAGTATACCCCTCAGGCGCCGAGATCGCCCGAACACTGAAGCTTTCTTT.

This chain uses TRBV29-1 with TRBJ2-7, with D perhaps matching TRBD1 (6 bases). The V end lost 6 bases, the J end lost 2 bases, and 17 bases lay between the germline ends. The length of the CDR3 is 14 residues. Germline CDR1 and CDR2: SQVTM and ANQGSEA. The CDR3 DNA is TGCAGCGTCGTCGGGCAGGGGATCCCCTACGAGCAGTACTTC. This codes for CSVVGQGIPYEQYF.

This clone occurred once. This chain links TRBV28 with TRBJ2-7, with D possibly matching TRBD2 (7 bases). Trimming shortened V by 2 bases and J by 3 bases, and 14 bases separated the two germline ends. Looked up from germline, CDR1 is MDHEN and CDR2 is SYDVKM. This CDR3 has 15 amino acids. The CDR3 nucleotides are TGTGCCAGCAGTTTAGGGCAGGGAGGGGGCTACGAGCAGTACTTC. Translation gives CASSLGQGGGYEQYF.

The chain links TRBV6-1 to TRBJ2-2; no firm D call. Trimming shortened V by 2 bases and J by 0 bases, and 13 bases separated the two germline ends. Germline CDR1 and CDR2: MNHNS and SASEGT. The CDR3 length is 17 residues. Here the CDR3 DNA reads TGTGCCAGCAGTGAACCCTTCGCGTTCGCGAACACCGGGGAGCTGTTTTTT. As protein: CASSEPFAFANTGELFF.

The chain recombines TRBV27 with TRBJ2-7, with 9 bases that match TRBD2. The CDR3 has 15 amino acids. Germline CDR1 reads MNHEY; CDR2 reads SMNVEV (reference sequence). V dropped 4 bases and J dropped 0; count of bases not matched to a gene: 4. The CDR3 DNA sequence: TGTGCCAGCAGTTCAACGACTAGCGGCTCCTACGAGCAGTACTTC. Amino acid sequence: CASSSTTSGSYEQYF.

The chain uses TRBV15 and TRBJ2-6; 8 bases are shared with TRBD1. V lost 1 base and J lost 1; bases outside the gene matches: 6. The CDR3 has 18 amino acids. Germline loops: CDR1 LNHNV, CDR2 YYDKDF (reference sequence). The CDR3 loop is CATSRARQGFSGANVLTF. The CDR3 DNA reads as TGTGCCACCAGCAGAGCCAGACAGGGGTTTTCTGGGGCCAACGTCCTGACTTTC.

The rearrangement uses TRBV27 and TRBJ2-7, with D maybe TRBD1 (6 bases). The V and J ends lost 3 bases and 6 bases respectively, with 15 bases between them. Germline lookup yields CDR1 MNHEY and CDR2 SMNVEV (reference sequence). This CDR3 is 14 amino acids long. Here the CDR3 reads CASSFTGLVGEQYF. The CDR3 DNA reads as TGTGCCAGCAGTTTCACAGGGTTGGTTGGCGAGCAGTACTTC.

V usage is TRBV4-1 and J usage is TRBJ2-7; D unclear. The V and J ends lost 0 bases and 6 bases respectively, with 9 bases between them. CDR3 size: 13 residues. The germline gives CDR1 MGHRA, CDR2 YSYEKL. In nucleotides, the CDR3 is TGCGCCAGCAGCCAAGATCATGGCTTCGAGCAGTACTTC. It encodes CASSQDHGFEQYF.

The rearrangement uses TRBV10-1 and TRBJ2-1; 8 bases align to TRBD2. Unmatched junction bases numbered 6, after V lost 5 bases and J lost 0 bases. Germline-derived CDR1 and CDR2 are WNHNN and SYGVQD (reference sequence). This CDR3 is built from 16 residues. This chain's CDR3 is CASSPVAGFSYNEQFF. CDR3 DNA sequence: TGCGCCAGCAGTCCTGTAGCGGGATTCTCCTACAATGAGCAGTTCTTC.

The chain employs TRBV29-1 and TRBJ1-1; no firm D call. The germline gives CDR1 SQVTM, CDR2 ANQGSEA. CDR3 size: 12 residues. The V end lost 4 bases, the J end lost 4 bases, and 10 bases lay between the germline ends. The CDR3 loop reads CSVGEGATEAFF. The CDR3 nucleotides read TGCAGCGTTGGGGAGGGAGCCACTGAAGCTTTCTTT. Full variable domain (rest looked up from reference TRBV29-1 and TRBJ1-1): SAVISQKPSRDICQRGTSLTIQCQVDSQVTMMFWYRQQPGQSLTLIATANQGSEATYESGFVIDKFPISRPNLTFSTLTVSNMSPEDSSIYLCSVGEGATEAFFGQGTRLTVV.

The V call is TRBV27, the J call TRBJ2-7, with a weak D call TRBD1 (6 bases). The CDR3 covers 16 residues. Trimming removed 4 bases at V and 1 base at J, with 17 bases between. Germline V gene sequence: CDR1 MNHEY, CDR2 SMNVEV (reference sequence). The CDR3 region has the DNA TGTGCCAGCAGTTCGGAACAGGGACCTTTATCCTACGAGCAGTACTTC. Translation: CASSSEQGPLSYEQYF.

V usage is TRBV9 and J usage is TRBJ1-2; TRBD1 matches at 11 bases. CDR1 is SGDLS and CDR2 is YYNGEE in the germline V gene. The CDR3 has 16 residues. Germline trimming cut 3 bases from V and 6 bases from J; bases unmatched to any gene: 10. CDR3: CASSAGQGARRDGYTF. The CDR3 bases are TGTGCCAGCAGCGCCGGACAGGGGGCGCGGAGGGATGGCTACACCTTC.

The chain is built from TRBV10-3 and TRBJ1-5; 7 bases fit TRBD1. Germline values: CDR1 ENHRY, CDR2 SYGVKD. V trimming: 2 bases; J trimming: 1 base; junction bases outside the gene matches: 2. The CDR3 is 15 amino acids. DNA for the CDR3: TGTGCCATCAGTGAGATACAGGGGAGCAATCAGCCCCAGCATTTT. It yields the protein CAISEIQGSNQPQHF.

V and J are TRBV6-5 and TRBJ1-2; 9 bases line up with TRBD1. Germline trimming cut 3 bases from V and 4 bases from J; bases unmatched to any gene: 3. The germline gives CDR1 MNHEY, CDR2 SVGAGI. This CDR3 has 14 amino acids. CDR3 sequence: CASSYGQGIYGYTF. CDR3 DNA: TGTGCCAGCAGTTATGGACAGGGGATCTATGGCTACACCTTC.

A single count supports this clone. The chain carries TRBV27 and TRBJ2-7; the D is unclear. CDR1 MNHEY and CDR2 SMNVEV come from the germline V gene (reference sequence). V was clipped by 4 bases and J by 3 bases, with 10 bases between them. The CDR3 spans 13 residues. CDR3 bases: TGTGCCAGCAGTTCGGGTGTGAACTACGAGCAGTACTTC. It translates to CASSSGVNYEQYF.

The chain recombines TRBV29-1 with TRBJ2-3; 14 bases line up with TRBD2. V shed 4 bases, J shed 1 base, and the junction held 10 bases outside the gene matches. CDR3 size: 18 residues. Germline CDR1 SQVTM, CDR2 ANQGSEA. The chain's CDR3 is CSVGGLAGDLWGTDTQYF. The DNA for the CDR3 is TGCAGCGTTGGGGGACTAGCGGGAGATCTTTGGGGCACAGATACGCAGTATTTT.

For the CDR3, the DNA is TGTGCCAGCAGCACCGCATCTAGCGGGAGGAGGTACAATGAGCAGTTCTTC. As protein: CASSTASSGRRYNEQFF. J is TRBJ2-1 and V is TRBV7-6; 11 nucleotides line up with TRBD2. Trimming took 5 bases from V and 4 from J; bases not matched to a gene: 10. The length of the CDR3 is 17 residues. Germline CDR1 SGHVS, CDR2 FNYEAQ.

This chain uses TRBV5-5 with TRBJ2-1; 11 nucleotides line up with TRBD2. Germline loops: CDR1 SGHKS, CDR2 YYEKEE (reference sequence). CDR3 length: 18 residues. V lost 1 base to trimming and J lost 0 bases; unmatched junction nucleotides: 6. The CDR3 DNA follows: TGTGCCAGCAGCTTGAAGGCTAGCGGGGGGAGCTCCTACAATGAGCAGTTCTTC. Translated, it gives CASSLKASGGSSYNEQFF.

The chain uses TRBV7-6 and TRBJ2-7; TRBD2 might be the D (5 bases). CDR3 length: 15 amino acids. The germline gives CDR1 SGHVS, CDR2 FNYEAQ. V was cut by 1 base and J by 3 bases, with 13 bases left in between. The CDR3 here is CASSLEIGRDYEQYF. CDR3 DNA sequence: TGTGCCAGCAGCTTAGAGATTGGACGGGACTACGAGCAGTACTTC.

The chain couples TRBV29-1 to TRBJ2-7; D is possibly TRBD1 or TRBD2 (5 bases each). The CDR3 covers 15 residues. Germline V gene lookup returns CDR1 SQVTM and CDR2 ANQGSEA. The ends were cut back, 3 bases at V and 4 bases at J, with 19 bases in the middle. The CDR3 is CSVEARDQASYEQYF. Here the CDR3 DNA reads TGCAGCGTTGAGGCACGGGACCAAGCGTCTTACGAGCAGTACTTC.

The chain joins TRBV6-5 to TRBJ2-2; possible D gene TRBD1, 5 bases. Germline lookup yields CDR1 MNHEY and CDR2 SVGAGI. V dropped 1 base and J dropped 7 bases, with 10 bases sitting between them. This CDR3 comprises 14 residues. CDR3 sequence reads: CASSYYRKDGELFF. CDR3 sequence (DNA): TGTGCCAGCAGTTACTACAGGAAGGACGGGGAGCTGTTTTTT.